These 24 T cell receptor beta chains share one sample of origin, sequenced in a study of blood T cell repertoires in COVID-19. Assay used: immunoSEQ multiplex PCR; TCRdb lists only in-frame clones, some missing. The sample has over 150,000 clones, 80% seen once. Sequencing was done on a sample of PBMCs or T cells enriched from blood (not recorded which). All receptors derive from a woman aged 55-70 years who had recovered from COVID-19.

This clone was counted many times. This chain uses TRBV13 with TRBJ1-2; TRBD1 is a possible D gene (5 bases). Trimming pared 0 bases from V and 4 bases from J, leaving 9 bases between. There are 14 residues in the CDR3. Germline CDR1 and CDR2: PRHDT and FYEKMQ (reference sequence). In DNA, the CDR3 is TGTGCCAGCAGCTTAGGCTCGGGGGGCTATGGCTACACCTTC. This gives the protein CASSLGSGGYGYTF.

This chain links TRBV5-5 with TRBJ2-5, with 8 positions matching TRBD1. The germline CDR1 and CDR2 sequences are SGHKS and YYEKEE (reference sequence). V shed 2 bases and J 6 bases; nucleotides not matched to a gene: 18. The CDR3 sequence is 18 residues long. The CDR3 spells CASSFVRTGTENLKTQYF. CDR3 DNA: TGTGCCAGCAGCTTTGTCCGGACAGGGACGGAAAATTTAAAGACCCAGTACTTC.

V usage is TRBV6-5 and J usage is TRBJ1-5, with 9 bases fitting TRBD1. The CDR3 runs to 15 residues. CDR1 and CDR2 (germline): MNHEY, SVGAGI. J lost 7 bases, V lost 9 bases, and 13 bases had no gene match. The CDR3 nucleotides read TGTGCCAGTACTCATTGGACAGGGGAAGGACAGCCCCAGCATTTT. It yields the protein CASTHWTGEGQPQHF.

The chain carries TRBV6-5 and TRBJ1-5; 8 nucleotides agree with TRBD1. Germline assignment: CDR1 MNHEY and CDR2 SVGAGI. The CDR3 has 14 residues. V gave up 6 bases and J gave up 7 bases; unmatched junction bases: 8. The CDR3 coding sequence is TGTGCCAGCAGACCGGGACAGGACGACCAGCCCCAGCATTTT. Its translation: CASRPGQDDQPQHF.

The chain carries TRBV5-1 and TRBJ1-6; no reliable D call. V lost 3 bases to trimming and J lost 0 bases, with 10 bases between them. The CDR3 covers 16 residues. The germline V gene encodes CDR1 SGHRS and CDR2 YFSETQ. CDR3 amino acids: CASSSRPSSYNSPLHF. DNA for the CDR3: TGCGCCAGCAGCTCCCGGCCTAGCTCCTATAATTCACCCCTCCACTTT. Full variable domain (missing parts from reference TRBV5-1 and TRBJ1-6): KAGVTQTPRYLIKTRGQQVTLSCSPISGHRSVSWYQQTPGQGLQFLFEYFSETQRNKGNFPGRFSGRQFSNSRSEMNVSTLELGDSALYLCASSSRPSSYNSPLHFGNGTRLTVT.

The rearrangement joins TRBV27 to TRBJ1-2; 7 bases are shared with TRBD1. This CDR3 is built from 15 residues. After removal of 2 bases from V and 1 base from J, the junction contained 4 bases not matched to a gene. Germline V gives CDR1 MNHEY, CDR2 SMNVEV (reference sequence). CDR3 sequence: CASSLKGGLNYGYTF. The DNA of the CDR3 is TGTGCCAGCAGTTTAAAAGGGGGCCTTAACTATGGCTACACCTTC.

The CDR3 nucleotides read TGCGCCAGCAGCCAGGGGCTTCGAGGCTACACCTTC. It encodes CASSQGLRGYTF. This chain connects TRBV4-1 to TRBJ1-2, with D possibly being TRBD1 (5 bases). The ends were cut back, 3 bases at V and 8 bases at J, with 10 bases in the middle. The CDR3 loop spans 12 amino acids. Germline V gives CDR1 MGHRA, CDR2 YSYEKL.

This clone was seen only a few times. This rearrangement joins TRBV19 to TRBJ1-1; TRBD1 is a possible D gene (6 bases). V shed 7 bases and J shed 4 bases, with 10 bases lying between them. There are 12 residues in the CDR3. Looked up from germline, CDR1 is LNHDA and CDR2 is SQIVND (reference sequence). The CDR3: CASTNRVTEAFF. For the CDR3, the DNA is TGTGCCAGTACAAACAGGGTCACTGAAGCTTTCTTT.

The V and J genes are TRBV6-5 and TRBJ1-6; TRBD1 matches 8 bases. CDR1 and CDR2 (germline): MNHEY, SVGAGI. The CDR3 is 15 residues long. V lost 6 bases, J lost 7 bases, and 8 bases stayed unmatched. CDR3 residues: CASSSGTGKNSPLHF. The CDR3 DNA sequence: TGTGCCAGCAGCTCCGGGACAGGCAAAAATTCACCCCTCCACTTT.

The chain recombines TRBV4-1 with TRBJ1-4, with 8 bases matching TRBD1. Germline-derived CDR1 and CDR2 are MGHRA and YSYEKL. This CDR3 has 15 residues. V trimming: 5 bases; J trimming: 5 bases; junction bases outside the gene matches: 7. CDR3 amino acids: CASSEPGQENEKLFF. For the CDR3, the DNA is TGCGCCAGCAGCGAACCGGGACAGGAAAATGAAAAACTGTTTTTT.

The chain uses TRBV19 and TRBJ2-7; 7 bases match TRBD1. The CDR3 extends over 14 amino acids. Germline V gives CDR1 LNHDA, CDR2 SQIVND (reference sequence). V shed 7 bases, J shed 2 bases, and the junction held 8 bases outside the gene matches. CDR3 DNA sequence: TGTGCCAGTACTAAGACAGGGTATGCCTACGAGCAGTACTTC. Residues: CASTKTGYAYEQYF.

The chain is built from TRBV6-4 and TRBJ2-1, with TRBD2 matching 11 bases. This CDR3 spans 15 amino acids. Germline CDR1 and CDR2: MRHNA and SNTAGT. J was trimmed by 4 bases and V by 6 bases; bases with no gene match: 5. The CDR3 nucleotides read TGTGCCAGCAGCGTGGGACTAGCGGATTACAATGAGCAGTTCTTC. Translation gives CASSVGLADYNEQFF.

A single count supports this clone. This chain uses TRBV9 with TRBJ2-3, with 8 bases fitting TRBD2. The CDR3 is 16 amino acids. The germline V gene has CDR1 SGDLS and CDR2 YYNGEE. V lost 1 base, J lost 0 bases, and 4 bases stayed unmatched. DNA of the CDR3: TGTGCCAGCAGCGTACGCGGGGGGTCTAGCACAGATACGCAGTATTTT. Its protein is CASSVRGGSSTDTQYF.

The chain combines TRBV13 with TRBJ2-1; D call uncertain. Deletions cut 3 bases from V and 4 bases from J, with 16 bases between. CDR1 and CDR2 (germline): PRHDT, FYEKMQ (reference sequence). This CDR3 has 16 residues. DNA for the CDR3: TGTGCCAGCAGCTTCTTTTTGGGTACGGGTTACAATGAGCAGTTCTTC. Protein product: CASSFFLGTGYNEQFF.

The chain recombines TRBV6-1 with TRBJ2-3; D might be TRBD1 (6 bases). The CDR3 covers 15 residues. The ends were cut back, 8 bases at V and 6 bases at J, with 21 bases in the middle. The germline V gene encodes CDR1 MNHNS and CDR2 SASEGT. The CDR3: CASRPLGGFIDTQYF. The CDR3 DNA reads as TGTGCCAGCCGACCGTTAGGGGGATTTATTGATACGCAGTATTTT.

This clone turned up a few times. This chain uses TRBV19 with TRBJ2-3, with unresolved D. CDR1 is LNHDA and CDR2 is SQIVND in the germline V gene (reference sequence). The V and J ends lost 5 bases and 7 bases respectively, with 7 bases between them. The CDR3 totals 11 residues. In DNA, the CDR3 is TGTGCCAGTAGTGCGGTGTATACGCAGTATTTT. It codes for CASSAVYTQYF.

The chain is built from TRBV19 and TRBJ2-3; 8 nucleotides agree with TRBD2. Unmatched junction bases numbered 7, after V lost 7 bases and J lost 4 bases. The CDR3 extends over 14 amino acids. CDR1 LNHDA and CDR2 SQIVND come from the germline V gene (reference sequence). The CDR3 bases are TGTGCCAGTAAGGTTCGGGGGGGGCCAGATACGCAGTATTTT. Translated, it gives CASKVRGGPDTQYF.

The V and J genes are TRBV7-9 and TRBJ2-1, with 10 nucleotides matching TRBD1. Germline V gene data show CDR1 as SEHNR and CDR2 as FQNEAQ (reference sequence). Germline trimming cut 6 bases from V and 8 bases from J; bases unmatched to any gene: 13. The CDR3 runs 16 residues. CDR3 protein: CASSRGLGQGPHEQFF. The CDR3 bases are TGTGCCAGCAGTCGAGGCCTGGGACAGGGGCCCCATGAGCAGTTCTTC.

This clone was observed a single time. The chain employs TRBV24-1 and TRBJ1-2; weak D call: TRBD1 (5 bases). Germline CDR1 is KGHDR and CDR2 is SFDVKD. There are 12 residues in the CDR3. V lost 5 bases, J lost 9 bases, and 12 bases lay in between. The CDR3 spells CATSAGIARYTF. The DNA for the CDR3 is TGTGCCACCAGTGCAGGGATTGCTCGCTACACCTTC.

This CDR3 reads CAAGTGFVEAFF. Here the CDR3 DNA reads TGTGCCGCGGGGACAGGGTTCGTTGAAGCTTTCTTT. This chain connects TRBV10-3 to TRBJ1-1, with 9 bases aligning to TRBD1. Germline trimming cut 11 bases from V and 7 bases from J; bases unmatched to any gene: 8. From germline, CDR1 is ENHRY and CDR2 SYGVKD. This CDR3 has 12 amino acids.

The CDR3 DNA reads TGTGCCAGCAGCTCGGTAGCGGGGGGGACCTACGAGCAGTACTTC. Encoded protein: CASSSVAGGTYEQYF. V gene TRBV7-2 combines with J gene TRBJ2-7, with 11 bases lining up with TRBD2. The length of the CDR3 is 15 residues. The germline CDR1 and CDR2 sequences are SGHTA and FQGNSA. With 4 bases clipped from V and 2 bases from J, the junction kept 4 bases outside the gene matches. Combining the CDR3 with reference TRBV7-2 and TRBJ2-7 gives the whole variable domain GAGVSQSPSNKVTEKGKDVELRCDPISGHTALYWYRQSLGQGLEFLIYFQGNSAPDKSGLPSDRFSAERTGGSVSTLTIQRTQQEDSAVYLCASSSVAGGTYEQYFGPGTRLTVT.

This clone occurred once. V is TRBV9 and J is TRBJ2-1; 9 bases match TRBD2. In germline, CDR1 is SGDLS, CDR2 YYNGEE. The CDR3 consists of 16 residues. V was clipped by 2 bases and J by 8 bases; unmatched bases: 11. For the CDR3, the DNA is TGTGCCAGCAGCGTCCCACGGGGCGGGGGGGGCCATGAGCAGTTCTTC. Amino acid sequence: CASSVPRGGGGHEQFF. The full variable domain, in which reference TRBV9 and TRBJ2-1 provide the parts outside the CDR3, is DSGVTQTPKHLITATGQRVTLRCSPRSGDLSVYWYQQSLDQGLQFLIQYYNGEERAKGNILERFSAQQFPDLHSELNLSSLELGDSALYFCASSVPRGGGGHEQFFGPGTRLTVL.

The chain couples TRBV19 to TRBJ1-2; D call uncertain. This CDR3 has 10 amino acids. V dropped 6 bases and J dropped 6 bases, with 5 bases sitting between them. Germline V CDR1 and CDR2: LNHDA, SQIVND (reference sequence). This CDR3 reads CASRHNGYTF. DNA of the CDR3: TGTGCCAGTAGACACAATGGCTACACCTTC.

The V and J genes are TRBV7-9 and TRBJ2-3, with 7 bases that match TRBD2. In germline, CDR1 is SEHNR, CDR2 FQNEAQ (reference sequence). Trimming took 6 bases from V and 2 from J; bases not matched to a gene: 2. The CDR3 loop spans 13 amino acids. CDR3 sequence (DNA): TGTGCCAGCAGGAGCGGGGACACAGATACGCAGTATTTT. Amino acid sequence: CASRSGDTDTQYF.